A single sample gave rise to the 21 T cell receptor beta chains below, sequenced in a study of blood T cell repertoires in COVID-19. Produced via immunoSEQ multiplex PCR; TCRdb's table is partial and in-frame only. The table shows over 300,000 clones, with 90% occurring only once. Sequencing used peripheral blood. The origin of the receptors is a man between 18 and 35 years old with active or convalescent COVID-19.

The rearrangement joins TRBV19 to TRBJ2-7, with 9 bases matching TRBD2. V gave up 3 bases and J gave up 0 bases; unmatched junction bases: 6. Germline CDR1 is LNHDA and CDR2 is SQIVND (reference sequence). The CDR3 has 16 residues. The DNA of the CDR3 is TGTGCCAGTAGTATTATGAGCGGGAGGAGCTCCTACGAGCAGTACTTC. Encoded protein: CASSIMSGRSSYEQYF.

Comment on this clone: Relative to the germline gene, one junction end is altered; a read error may explain this. The J gene is TRBJ2-7, the V gene TRBV6-1, with 10 positions matching TRBD2. There are 17 residues in the CDR3. Germline lookup yields CDR1 MNHNS and CDR2 SASEGT. This CDR3 is CASREVVGLARLNEQYF. The CDR3 DNA is TGTGCCAGCAGAGAAGTGGTGGGACTAGCGCGATTGAACGAGCAGTACTTC.

This clone was seen only a few times. The rearrangement joins TRBV12-5 to TRBJ2-5; 11 bases line up with TRBD2. Germline CDR1 LGHNT, CDR2 FRNRAP. There are 16 residues in the CDR3. V lost 7 bases, J lost 5 bases, and 12 bases stayed unmatched. This CDR3 reads CASALGVAGGLETQYF. The DNA of the CDR3 is TGTGCTAGTGCCCTCGGGGTAGCGGGGGGGTTGGAGACCCAGTACTTC.

The chain employs TRBV7-8 and TRBJ2-7, with 8 positions matching TRBD2. After removal of 2 bases from V and 0 bases from J, the junction contained 6 bases not matched to a gene. The germline V gene has CDR1 SGHVS and CDR2 FQNEAQ. The CDR3 consists of 16 residues. CDR3 protein: CASSLYLAGSSYEQYF. CDR3 nucleotide sequence: TGTGCCAGCAGCTTATACCTAGCGGGTTCCTCCTACGAGCAGTACTTC.

The chain links TRBV15 to TRBJ1-2; 7 bases are a match to TRBD1. The ends lost 2 bases at V and 0 bases at J; junction bases unmatched: 9. The CDR3 consists of 17 residues. CDR1 and CDR2 (germline): LNHNV, YYDKDF (reference sequence). In DNA form, the CDR3 reads TGTGCCACCAGCAGAATCTCAGGGGGTTATGCTAACTATGGCTACACCTTC. This codes for CATSRISGGYANYGYTF.

The rearrangement links TRBV6-5 to TRBJ2-3; a weak D match, TRBD2 (5 bases). Trimming removed 8 bases at V and 0 bases at J, with 15 bases between. The CDR3 totals 15 residues. Germline V gene lookup returns CDR1 MNHEY and CDR2 SVGAGI. CDR3 bases: TGTGCCAGCCGACTAAGGAGAACTAGCACAGATACGCAGTATTTT. It is translated as CASRLRRTSTDTQYF.

This clone was seen more than once but under ten times. The rearrangement joins TRBV4-3 to TRBJ2-4; 11 bases line up with TRBD1. The V segment lost 3 bases and the J segment 11 bases; nucleotides outside the gene matches: 9. Germline assignment: CDR1 LGHNA and CDR2 YSLEER. The CDR3 runs 15 residues. CDR3 sequence reads: CASSQDRGPVRVQYF. CDR3 nucleotide sequence: TGCGCCAGCAGCCAGGACAGGGGGCCCGTCCGTGTTCAGTACTTC.

This clone was seen a few times. This chain links TRBV4-3 with TRBJ1-2; D not certain. With 0 bases removed from V and 0 bases from J, the gap between germline ends came to 8 bases. The germline CDR1 and CDR2 sequences are LGHNA and YSLEER. The CDR3 length is 15 residues. The CDR3 protein is CASSQEGTANYGYTF. Written as DNA, the CDR3 is TGCGCCAGCAGCCAAGAGGGCACCGCTAACTATGGCTACACCTTC.

This clone was counted a single time. The rearrangement joins TRBV6-5 to TRBJ2-7; 8 positions match TRBD1. J gave up 3 bases and V 5 bases, and 6 bases lay outside the gene matches. Germline assignment: CDR1 MNHEY and CDR2 SVGAGI. This CDR3 has 14 residues. The chain's CDR3 is CASSIRTGSYEQYF. The CDR3 DNA sequence: TGTGCCAGCAGTATTAGGACAGGGAGCTACGAGCAGTACTTC.

The rearrangement joins TRBV28 to TRBJ1-6; D is unclear. Trimming pared 2 bases from V and 9 bases from J, leaving 5 bases between. The CDR3 contains 12 residues. Germline V gene sequence: CDR1 MDHEN, CDR2 SYDVKM. CDR3 nucleotides: TGTGCCAGCAGTTTAGAGCTTTCACCCCTCCACTTT. This encodes CASSLELSPLHF.

The chain uses TRBV6-4 and TRBJ2-1, with 10 bases that match TRBD2. J lost 2 bases, V lost 4 bases, and 5 bases had no gene match. From germline, CDR1 is MRHNA and CDR2 SNTAGT. The CDR3 contains 16 residues. The CDR3 DNA follows: TGTGCCAGCAGTGGGGTAGCGGGAGGCCCCTACAATGAGCAGTTCTTC. Its protein product is CASSGVAGGPYNEQFF.

The chain has TRBV6-5 and TRBJ1-5; 9 bases agree with TRBD1. The CDR3 length is 15 residues. The V segment lost 5 bases and the J segment 6 bases; nucleotides outside the gene matches: 8. CDR1 and CDR2 from the germline V gene are MNHEY and SVGAGI. The DNA for the CDR3 is TGTGCCAGCAGTAAGGACAGGGGATTAGGTCAGCCCCAGCATTTT. This codes for CASSKDRGLGQPQHF.

This sequence joins TRBV28 and TRBJ1-4; maybe TRBD1 (6 bases). Deletions cut 3 bases from V and 14 bases from J, with 25 bases between. The germline gives CDR1 MDHEN, CDR2 SYDVKM. The CDR3 is 16 residues long. CDR3 protein: CASSFGATGQRLLLFF. The CDR3 DNA reads as TGTGCCAGCAGTTTTGGGGCAACGGGACAAAGACTGTTGCTGTTTTTT.

V is TRBV5-1 and J is TRBJ2-7; maybe TRBD1 (6 bases). Germline V CDR1 and CDR2: SGHRS, YFSETQ. V dropped 8 bases and J dropped 4 bases, with 22 bases sitting between them. The CDR3 covers 15 residues. The CDR3 region has the DNA TGCGCCAGTAAACCCTCCCCACAGGGCCAGTACGAGCAGTACTTC. Its protein is CASKPSPQGQYEQYF.

The gene calls are TRBV14 and TRBJ1-4; 7 bases are shared with TRBD1. Germline lookup yields CDR1 SGHDN and CDR2 FVKESK. This CDR3 has 13 residues. The J segment lost 5 bases and the V segment lost 8 bases, leaving 5 bases of the junction unmatched. The CDR3 DNA follows: TGTGCCAGCCGGGGCAGGGGGAATGAAAAACTGTTTTTT. It yields the protein CASRGRGNEKLFF. The entire variable domain, with the rest obtained from reference TRBV14 and TRBJ1-4, is as follows: EAGVTQFPSHSVIEKGQTVTLRCDPISGHDNLYWYRRVMGKEIKFLLHFVKESKQDESGMPNNRFLAERTGGTYSTLKVQPAELEDSGVYFCASRGRGNEKLFFGSGTQLSVL.

This clone was observed a few times. V gene TRBV6-5 combines with J gene TRBJ2-7, with 7 bases lining up with TRBD1. Unmatched junction bases numbered 2, after V lost 2 bases and J lost 1 base. CDR3 size: 14 residues. Per germline, CDR1 MNHEY and CDR2 SVGAGI. CDR3 nucleotides: TGTGCCAGCAGTTACGGGACAGCTTCCTACGAGCAGTACTTC. This gives the protein CASSYGTASYEQYF.

V is TRBV19 and J is TRBJ2-2; 7 nucleotides agree with TRBD2. Germline CDR1 is LNHDA and CDR2 is SQIVND (reference sequence). Trimming at V came to 4 bases and at J to 0 bases, leaving 17 bases not matched to a gene. This CDR3 comprises 20 residues. The CDR3 DNA reads TGTGCCAGTAGTACGCCATGCCTCGGGGGGAGGGACGCGAACACCGGGGAGCTGTTTTTT. This translates into CASSTPCLGGRDANTGELFF.

With regard to this clone: This specimen includes other DNA sequences encoding the same CDR3. The chain recombines TRBV28 with TRBJ1-1; D might be TRBD1 (6 bases). This CDR3 is built from 14 residues. Germline CDR1 MDHEN, CDR2 SYDVKM. V was pared by 8 bases and J by 0 bases, with 13 bases between. CDR3: CASLTGSLNTEAFF. The CDR3 region has the DNA TGTGCCAGCTTAACAGGGTCCCTGAACACTGAAGCTTTCTTT. Drawing the rest from reference TRBV28 and TRBJ1-1, the complete variable domain is DVKVTQSSRYLVKRTGEKVFLECVQDMDHENMFWYRQDPGLGLRLIYFSYDVKMKEKGDIPEGYSVSREKKERFSLILESASTNQTSMYLCASLTGSLNTEAFFGQGTRLTVV.

The V call is TRBV3-1 (or the pseudogene TRBV3-2), the J call TRBJ2-1; 8 nucleotides line up with TRBD2. The CDR3 has 17 amino acids. In germline, CDR1 is LGHDT, CDR2 YNNKEL (reference sequence). Losses at the gene ends were 1 base for V and 1 base for J; bases not matched to a gene: 6. The CDR3 DNA reads TGTGCCAGCAGCCAAGCGGCTAGCGGGTATTCCTACAATGAGCAGTTCTTC. It specifies CASSQAASGYSYNEQFF.

This clone was picked up one time. The chain uses TRBV28 and TRBJ2-7; D is perhaps TRBD1 (5 bases). With 2 bases removed from V and 4 bases from J, the gap between germline ends came to 9 bases. Germline CDR1 MDHEN, CDR2 SYDVKM. The CDR3 is 13 amino acids. The CDR3 region has the DNA TGTGCCAGCAGTTTAGCCAGACAGTACGAGCAGTACTTC. Translated: CASSLARQYEQYF.

V usage is TRBV5-6 and J usage is TRBJ2-5, with 7 bases matching TRBD1. Germline CDR1 SGHDT, CDR2 YYEEEE. The CDR3 contains 14 residues. V was pared by 4 bases and J by 3 bases, with 6 bases of the junction left unmatched. The CDR3 coding sequence is TGTGCCAGCAGCCGTTCCGGGACAGAAGAGACCCAGTACTTC. Its protein product is CASSRSGTEETQYF.